This paragraph covers one T cell receptor beta chain sequence. What it binds is not known. Sequenced by immunoSEQ multiplex PCR; TCRdb stores in-frame clones only, minus some. Of 98,000 or so clones listed, 94% are singletons. The data originate from a study of OX40 agonist ivuxolimab in advanced cancers. Across the study: All patients had ivuxolimab intravenously every 2 weeks at 0.01 to 10 mg/kg.

V was pared by 3 bases and J by 5 bases, with 12 bases of the junction left unmatched. Germline V gene data show CDR1 as LNHDA and CDR2 as SQIVND (reference sequence). CDR3 length: 17 residues. Baseline, cycle 4 day 1, and cycle 7 day 1 were the blood sampling points. General study results and limits: Both blood CD4+ and CD8+ T cells showed clonal growth by week 6 at 0.1 to 3.0 mg/kg.

Sequences were derived from CD4+ or CD8+ T cells sorted from blood, sampled in a trial of the OX40 agonist ivuxolimab. The V and J genes are TRBV19 and TRBJ2-5, with TRBD2 matching over 10 bases. The source of this sequence is an adult with an advanced solid tumor such as melanoma, head and neck, liver or kidney cancer. The CDR3: CASSIAASGGWGETQYF. For the CDR3, the DNA is TGTGCCAGTAGTATTGCGGCTAGCGGGGGCTGGGGGGAGACCCAGTACTTC.